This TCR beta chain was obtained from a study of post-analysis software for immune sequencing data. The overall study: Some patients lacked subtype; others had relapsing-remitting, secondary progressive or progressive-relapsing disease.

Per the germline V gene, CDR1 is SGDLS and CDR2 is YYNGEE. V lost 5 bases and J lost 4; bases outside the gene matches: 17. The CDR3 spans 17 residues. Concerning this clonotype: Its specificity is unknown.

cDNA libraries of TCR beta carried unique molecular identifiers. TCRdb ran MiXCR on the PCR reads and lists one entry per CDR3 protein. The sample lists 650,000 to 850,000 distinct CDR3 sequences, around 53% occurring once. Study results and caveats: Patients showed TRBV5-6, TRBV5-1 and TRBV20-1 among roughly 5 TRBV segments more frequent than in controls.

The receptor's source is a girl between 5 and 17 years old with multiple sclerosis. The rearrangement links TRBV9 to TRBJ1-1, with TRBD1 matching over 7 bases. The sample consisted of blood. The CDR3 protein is CASSVSDREAPGTEAFF. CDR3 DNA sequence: TGTGCCAGCAGTGTCTCAGACAGGGAAGCTCCGGGCACTGAAGCTTTCTTT.